This TCR beta chain was observed in a study of T cell responses to AZD1222 COVID-19 vaccine. Study-wide context: The study pooled second doses at about 4 or about 12 weeks.

TCRdb's copy holds only in-frame clones and misses some; the assay was immunoSEQ multiplex PCR. In the table there are over 150,000 clones, 75% to 90% of which are singletons. The clonotype comes from an adult in good health. The specimen comprised peripheral blood, sampled on day 0 of AZD1222 vaccination.

The CDR3 nucleotides read TGTGCCAGCAGCCAACTGGTGGAGGGGGCAGATACGCAGTATTTT. It encodes CASSQLVEGADTQYF. The chain has TRBV16 and TRBJ2-3, with D perhaps assigned TRBD1 or TRBD2 (6 bases each). The germline gives CDR1 KGHSY, CDR2 FQNENV. CDR3 length: 15 amino acids. Trimming removed 2 bases at V and 4 bases at J, with 13 bases between.